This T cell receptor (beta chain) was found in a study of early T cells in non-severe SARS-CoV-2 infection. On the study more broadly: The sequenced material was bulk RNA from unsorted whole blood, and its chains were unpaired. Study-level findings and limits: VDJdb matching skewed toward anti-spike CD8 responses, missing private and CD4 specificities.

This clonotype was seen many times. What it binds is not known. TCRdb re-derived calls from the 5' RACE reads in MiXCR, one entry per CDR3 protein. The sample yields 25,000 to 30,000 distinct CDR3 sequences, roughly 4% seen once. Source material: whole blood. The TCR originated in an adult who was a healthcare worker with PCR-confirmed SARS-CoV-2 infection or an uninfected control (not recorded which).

In nucleotides, the CDR3 is TGTGCCAGCAGCCGGACTAGCGGGTCGTACGAGCAGTACTTC. Amino acids: CASSRTSGSYEQYF. This chain links TRBV28 with TRBJ2-7, with 11 bases lining up with TRBD2. V lost 6 bases and J lost 4; bases outside the gene matches: 5. Per germline, CDR1 MDHEN and CDR2 SYDVKM. This CDR3 contains 14 residues.